This TCR beta chain is drawn from a study of T cells in narcolepsy. Study-wide context: Donors had narcolepsy type 1 or type 2, or were healthy controls.

TCRdb's table, derived via immunoSEQ multiplex PCR, lists solely in-frame clones and lacks some. Here the sample spans around 22,000 clones, 70% to 90% being singletons. Looked up from germline, CDR1 is MGHRA and CDR2 is YSYEKL. The CDR3 is 16 residues long. With V trimmed by 4 bases and J by 0 bases, 5 bases remained unmatched. The clonotype originates from a human donor in good health. Source material: memory (CD45RA-) CD4+ T cells from blood. The V and J genes are TRBV4-1 and TRBJ2-3; 9 nucleotides line up with TRBD2. For the CDR3, the DNA is TGCGCCAGCAGCCCCAGGCGGGGGGGCAGCACAGATACGCAGTATTTT. Translating it yields CASSPRRGGSTDTQYF.